The T cell receptor beta chain under discussion was sequenced for a study of blood T cell repertoires in COVID-19. The wider study: Samples representing acute and convalescent COVID-19 were sourced from the United States, Italy and Spain. In each case, the material was cDNA or gDNA derived from T cells, B-cell-depleted T cells, or PBMCs.

Per the authors' pipeline: Reference gene primer amplification in the assay estimated nucleated cell counts. Generated by immunoSEQ multiplex PCR, the TCRdb table keeps only in-frame clones and is missing some. From that table come the V and J calls and clone size; the DNA was used to work out D and trimming. The sample holds some 160,000 clones, just under 80% seen once. V was trimmed by 8 bases and J by 4 bases, leaving 12 bases between them. This CDR3 is 13 amino acids long. The TCR comes from a man between 65 and 79 years old with active or convalescent COVID-19. The J gene is TRBJ1-5, the V gene TRBV12-3 or TRBV12-4; D may be TRBD1 (5 bases). The sequencing sample was made of peripheral blood. DNA of the CDR3: TGTGCCAGCGGGCGGGGGAGTAATCAGCCCCAGCATTTT. Amino acid sequence: CASGRGSNQPQHF.